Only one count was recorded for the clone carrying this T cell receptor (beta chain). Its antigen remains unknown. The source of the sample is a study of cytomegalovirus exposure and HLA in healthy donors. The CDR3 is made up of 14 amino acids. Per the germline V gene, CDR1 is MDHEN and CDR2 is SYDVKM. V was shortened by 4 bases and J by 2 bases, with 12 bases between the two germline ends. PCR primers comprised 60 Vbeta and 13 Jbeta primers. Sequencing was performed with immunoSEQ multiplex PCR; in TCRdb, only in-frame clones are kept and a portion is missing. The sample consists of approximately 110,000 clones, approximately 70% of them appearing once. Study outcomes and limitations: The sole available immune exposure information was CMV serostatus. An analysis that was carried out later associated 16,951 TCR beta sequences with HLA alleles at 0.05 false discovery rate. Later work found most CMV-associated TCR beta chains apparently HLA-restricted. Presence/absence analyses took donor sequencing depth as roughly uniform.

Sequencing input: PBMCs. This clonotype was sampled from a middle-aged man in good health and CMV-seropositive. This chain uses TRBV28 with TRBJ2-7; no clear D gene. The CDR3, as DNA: TGTGCCAGCAGTTGGCACAGTGCCCCCTACGAGCAGTACTTC. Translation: CASSWHSAPYEQYF.